This T cell receptor beta chain is from a study of regulatory T cells in long-lasting Graves disease (dated by TCRdb to the early 2020s). Context from the whole study: Antithyroid drugs had been taken for less than 3 months by newly diagnosed Graves' disease patients. TCR sequencing covered roughly 13 persistent and around 20 newly diagnosed Graves' disease patients, around 33 samples in total. The study was registered as a clinical trial and conducted in China. This study used TCR sequencing and RNA sequencing of peripheral blood to compare persistent Graves' disease patients against newly diagnosed Graves' disease patients. Overall study outcomes, separate from this receptor: Patients with persistent disease shared more public clonotypes (around 2,500) than newly diagnosed patients did (approximately 1,000). The small sample size was acknowledged by the authors as a limitation that may reduce accuracy. Persistent Graves' disease patients showed lower TCR Shannon entropy and fewer highly expanded clones than newly diagnosed patients, suggesting clonal expansion. TRBV28, TRBJ1-2 and TRBJ2-5 were preferentially used in persistent disease, while TRBV20-1 and TRBJ2-1 were favored in newly diagnosed disease. Sequencing and analysis were restricted to the TCR beta chain. Because the primary lesion, thyroid tissue, could not be accessed, the study looked at peripheral blood alone.

Library preparation used multiplex PCR. For sequencing, an Illumina HiSeq 4000 was employed. TCR beta libraries were built with iRepertoire HTBI primers and Arm-PCR amplification of CDR3 regions. Gel purification was performed on PCR products prior to sequencing. From the authors' description of their analysis: Across samples, 60 to 70 TRBV and 13 to 15 TRBJ segments were identified and used for gene usage analysis of CDR3 amino acid clonotypes. COPE and FqMerger were used to merge filtered high-quality paired reads into contigs. BLAST was used to align contigs to IMGT TRBV, TRBD and TRBJ reference genes, with CDR3 defined following IMGT. Highly expanded clones were defined as clonotypes with a frequency above 0.1%. Repertoire diversity was measured by Shannon entropy, and V-J evenness by the Gini coefficient. A clonotype found in more than one individual was treated as public. Through fastp at Q25 and MiXCR, TCRdb rebuilt clones from the public reads, retaining in-frame beta chains. Each record represents a unique CDR3 protein, reported with the most common genes and DNA among its rows. Clone size and V and J calls follow TCRdb, not the original study. The sample yields roughly 440,000 distinct CDR3 sequences; roughly 17% were counted once. About 25% of the sample lies in the top ten.

A note on this clonotype: Its antigen is not yet known. A read error is possible here, since a much larger clone lies one base away.

In light of the paper, this sample's time point label describes: newly diagnosed GD, antithyroid drugs for less than 3 months. For both TCR sequencing and RNA sequencing, RNA was extracted from PBMCs using TRIzol. The diagnosis of Graves' disease was made according to American Thyroid Association guidelines. The patients came from an endocrinology department in Xi'an, China. From each patient, 7.5 to 9.5 milliliters of peripheral blood was collected into an EDTA anticoagulant tube. PBMCs were isolated by Ficoll Paque Plus density gradient separation without further T cell sorting. An Agilent 2100 Bioanalyzer and agarose gel were used to check RNA quality, while a NanoDrop 2000 measured RNA concentration. CDR1 and CDR2, looked up from the germline V gene, are MNHEY and SVGEGT. The CDR3 contains 16 residues, cysteine and phenylalanine counted. Only CDR3 DNA remains: 48 bases, in frame from the first base.

This sample also appeared in a second study, on T cells in Graves' hyperthyroidism and ophthalmopathy. According to the second study: Stable Graves' hyperthyroidism was defined as no progression to ophthalmopathy during 18 months of follow-up. The hyperthyroidism patients were between 18 and 65 years old and newly diagnosed, with a disease duration of less than 2 months. Any patient with an uncontrolled infection, another autoimmune disease, pregnancy or lactation was excluded. Diagnoses were based on clinical symptoms, serum thyroxine and TRAb, thyroid ultrasound and orbital computed tomography. A first-round RT-PCR of the TCR CDR3 used the HTBI primer set with the Qiagen OneStep RT-PCR kit. Blood samples also contained most of the expanded thyroid clonotypes (frequency above 0.001), which suggests that blood repertoires may reflect thyroid immune responses. Ophthalmopathy was separated from stable hyperthyroidism by a 13 V-J signature model, with about 88% sensitivity and about 81% specificity obtained in cross-validation and 80%/75% obtained in testing. In validation, the model predicted progression to ophthalmopathy a median of roughly six months before onset, with about 64% sensitivity and roughly 73% specificity. To identify TCR V-J signatures that set the groups apart, the researchers used a discovery cohort of 100 patients, made up of 40 to 45 with Graves' ophthalmopathy and 55 to 65 with stable Graves' hyperthyroidism. An independent validation cohort of some 18 hyperthyroidism patients and approximately 16 patients who later progressed to ophthalmopathy tested prospective prediction of ophthalmopathy. The 85 to 100 discovery patients were divided at random into training and test sets in a 7:3 ratio. Thyroid tissue and blood T-cell repertoires from roughly six Graves' hyperthyroidism patients were also compared in the study. Once sampling was done, hyperthyroidism patients were given methimazole at a starting dose of 30 mg daily, whereas ophthalmopathy patients were given high-dose intravenous methylprednisolone. The libraries were constructed in a second round of multiplex PCR and then size-selected and purified. Libraries were sequenced paired-end with 100 bp reads on an Illumina HiSeq2000. Raw data were processed with SOAPnuke, discarding reads with adapters, uncalled bases, mean Phred below 15, or no exact constant-primer or identifier match. High-quality paired reads were merged with COPE v1.2.5, and unique nucleotide sequences were defined as clonotypes. MiTCR v1.1 was used to align the clonotypes against IMGT TRBV, TRBD and TRBJ reference segments. The analysis included only V-J combinations with a frequency above 0.0001, which together covered 99% to 99.2% of the repertoires. A TCS score was defined as the ratio between F50 (clonal expansion) and ExV (chaos), using BLOSUM62-based TCRdist between CDR3 peptides within each V-J. Welch's t-statistics and random forest reduced several hundred V-J features to 13, which were used in a naive Bayes classifier (R e1071). No statistical method was used to fix the sample size in advance, and group allocation was not hidden from the investigators. TCR Vbeta CDR3 sequencing of some 140 peripheral blood samples (approximately 44 ophthalmopathy, approximately 80 hyperthyroidism and approximately 17 progressor patients) is reported in the paper.

The TCR was taken from a woman between 18 and 29 years old with Graves disease. Donor details come from another sample of the same person, matched by shared clones. The source was peripheral blood mononuclear cells (PBMCs), collected at new diagnosis, from a patient treated with antithyroid drugs. Recombination joined TRBV6-2 or TRBV6-3 with TRBJ2-1, and 7 bases in between align with TRBD1. DNA sequence: TGTGCCGGCAGTGAAGGTATACAGGGGACATACAATGAGCAGTTCTTC. It translates to CAGSEGIQGTYNEQFF.